This note documents a single T cell receptor beta chain sequence. What it binds is not known. This entry comes from a study of shared clonotypes between healthy human individuals. Naive-designated CD8 cells lacked CD45RO, were positively enriched for CCR7, and omitted terminally differentiated effector memory CD45RA+ cells. As originally analysed: ImmunoSEQ output held junction-only sequences without quality scores, so filtering differed. Libraries were prepared by immunoSEQ multiplex PCR; TCRdb keeps only in-frame clonotypes and omits some of them. V and J calls plus clone size are reproduced from that table; the DNA served to infer D and trimming. The sample consists of roughly 2.1 million clones, 90% to 95% of them appearing once. Whole-study findings and limits: Rarefaction demonstrated incomplete sorted-subset sequencing despite large depth. The study found about 5% of naive CD4 clonotypes shared across several donors. Donor scarcity curtailed the genetic and exposure-history diversity represented herein.

The sequence was collected from a man aged 18 to 29 in good health. Some clones in this sample may be carry-over from other donors' samples. Sequencing was carried out using naive CD8+ T cells from PBMCs.

CDR3 loop: CASSRTSGSIYNEQFF. CDR3 DNA: TGTGCCAGCAGCCGGACTAGCGGGAGTATCTACAATGAGCAGTTCTTC. The V gene is TRBV5-4, the J gene TRBJ2-1, with 13 nucleotides matching TRBD2. With 4 bases clipped from V and 3 bases from J, the junction kept 4 bases outside the gene matches. CDR3 length: 16 residues. Germline V gene data show CDR1 as SGHNT and CDR2 as YYREEE (reference sequence).